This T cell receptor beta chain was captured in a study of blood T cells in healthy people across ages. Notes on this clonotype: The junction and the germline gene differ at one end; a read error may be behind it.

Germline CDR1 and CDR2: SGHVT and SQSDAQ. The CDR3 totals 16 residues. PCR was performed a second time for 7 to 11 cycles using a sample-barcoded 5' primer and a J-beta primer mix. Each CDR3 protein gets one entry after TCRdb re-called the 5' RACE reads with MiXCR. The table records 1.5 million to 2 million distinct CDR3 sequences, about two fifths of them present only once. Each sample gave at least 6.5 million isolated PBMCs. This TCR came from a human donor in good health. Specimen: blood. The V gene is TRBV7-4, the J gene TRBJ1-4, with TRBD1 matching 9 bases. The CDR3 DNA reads TGTGCCAGCAGCCACCAACAGGGGGCAACTAATGAAAAACGGTTTTTT. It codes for CASSHQQGATNEKRFF.